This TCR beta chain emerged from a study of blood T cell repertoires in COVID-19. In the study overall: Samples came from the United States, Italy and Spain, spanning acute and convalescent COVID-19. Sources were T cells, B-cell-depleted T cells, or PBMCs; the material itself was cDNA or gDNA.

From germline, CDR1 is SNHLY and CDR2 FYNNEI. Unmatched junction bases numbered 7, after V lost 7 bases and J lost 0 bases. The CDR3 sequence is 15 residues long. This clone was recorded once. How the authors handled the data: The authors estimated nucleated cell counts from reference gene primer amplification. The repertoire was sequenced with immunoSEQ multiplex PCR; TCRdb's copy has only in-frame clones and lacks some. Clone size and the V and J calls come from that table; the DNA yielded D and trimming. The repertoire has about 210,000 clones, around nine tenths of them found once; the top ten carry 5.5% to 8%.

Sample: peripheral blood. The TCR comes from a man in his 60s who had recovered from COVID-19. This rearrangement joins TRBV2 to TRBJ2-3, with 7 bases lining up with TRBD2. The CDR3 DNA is TGTGCCAGCACGGGACTATTCTCTAGCACAGATACGCAGTATTTT. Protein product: CASTGLFSSTDTQYF. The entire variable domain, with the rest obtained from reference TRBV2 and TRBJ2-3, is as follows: EPEVTQTPSHQVTQMGQEVILRCVPISNHLYFYWYRQILGQKVEFLVSFYNNEISEKSEIFDDQFSVERPDGSNFTLKIRSTKLEDSAMYFCASTGLFSSTDTQYFGPGTRLTVL.